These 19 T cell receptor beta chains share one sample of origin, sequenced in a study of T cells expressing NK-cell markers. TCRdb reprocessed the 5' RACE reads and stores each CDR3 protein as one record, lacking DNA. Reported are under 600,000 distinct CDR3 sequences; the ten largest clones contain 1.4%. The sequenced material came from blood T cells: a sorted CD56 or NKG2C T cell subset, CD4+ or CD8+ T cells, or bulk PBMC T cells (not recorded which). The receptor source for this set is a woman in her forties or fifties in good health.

This CDR3 reads CASSPGHRPGYGYTF. The J gene is TRBJ1-2, the V gene TRBV12-3 or TRBV12-4; the TRBD1 assignment by TCRdb is unverifiable without DNA. The length of the CDR3 is 15 residues.

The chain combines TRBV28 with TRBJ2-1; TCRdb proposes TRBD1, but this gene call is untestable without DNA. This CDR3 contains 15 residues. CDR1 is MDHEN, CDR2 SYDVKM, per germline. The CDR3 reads CASNRKGGPYNEQFF. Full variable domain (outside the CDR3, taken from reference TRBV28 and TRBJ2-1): DVKVTQSSRYLVKRTGEKVFLECVQDMDHENMFWYRQDPGLGLRLIYFSYDVKMKEKGDIPEGYSVSREKKERFSLILESASTNQTSMYLCASNRKGGPYNEQFFGPGTRLTVL.

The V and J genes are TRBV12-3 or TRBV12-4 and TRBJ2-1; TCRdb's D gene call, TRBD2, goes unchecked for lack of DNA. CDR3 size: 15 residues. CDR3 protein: CASSLFAGDTHEQFF.

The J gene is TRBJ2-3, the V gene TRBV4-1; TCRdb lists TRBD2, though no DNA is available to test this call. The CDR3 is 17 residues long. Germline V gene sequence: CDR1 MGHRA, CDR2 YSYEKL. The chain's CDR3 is CASSQPGTSSRTDTQYF.

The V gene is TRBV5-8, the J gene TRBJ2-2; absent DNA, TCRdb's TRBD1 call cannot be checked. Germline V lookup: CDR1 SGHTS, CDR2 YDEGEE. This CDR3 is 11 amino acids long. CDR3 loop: CASTRVGELFF.

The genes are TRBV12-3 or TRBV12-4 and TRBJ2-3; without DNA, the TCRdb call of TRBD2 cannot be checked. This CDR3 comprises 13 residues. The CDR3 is CASCGGITDTQYF.

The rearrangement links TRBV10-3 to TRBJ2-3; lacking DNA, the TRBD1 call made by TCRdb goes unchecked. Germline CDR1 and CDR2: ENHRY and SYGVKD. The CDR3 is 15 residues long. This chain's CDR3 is CAIRGEGGTTDTQYF.

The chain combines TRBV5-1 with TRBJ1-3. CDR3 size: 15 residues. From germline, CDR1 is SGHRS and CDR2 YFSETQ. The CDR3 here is CASSTDGNSGNTIYF.

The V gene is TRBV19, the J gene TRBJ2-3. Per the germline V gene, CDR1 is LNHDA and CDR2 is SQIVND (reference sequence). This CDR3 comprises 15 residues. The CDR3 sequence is CASKRGQLNTDTQYF.

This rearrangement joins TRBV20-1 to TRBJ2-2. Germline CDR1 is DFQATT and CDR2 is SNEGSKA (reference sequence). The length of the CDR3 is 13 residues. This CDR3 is CSASADITGELFF.

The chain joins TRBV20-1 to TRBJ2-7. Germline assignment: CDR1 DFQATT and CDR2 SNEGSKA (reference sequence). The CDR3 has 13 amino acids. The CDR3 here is CSARVSSSYEQYF.

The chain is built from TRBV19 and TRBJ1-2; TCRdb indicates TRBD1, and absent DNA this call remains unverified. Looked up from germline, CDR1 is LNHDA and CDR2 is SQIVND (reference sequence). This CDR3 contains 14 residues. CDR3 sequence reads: CASTIIQGVYGYTF.

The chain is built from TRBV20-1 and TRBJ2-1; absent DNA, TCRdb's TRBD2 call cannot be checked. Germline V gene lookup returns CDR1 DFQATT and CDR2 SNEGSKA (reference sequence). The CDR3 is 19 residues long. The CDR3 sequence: CSARDFRTSGRALGSEQFF.

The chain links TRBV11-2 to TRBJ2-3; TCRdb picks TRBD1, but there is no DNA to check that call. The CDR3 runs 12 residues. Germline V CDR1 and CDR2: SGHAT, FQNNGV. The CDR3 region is CASSPTPLAQYF.

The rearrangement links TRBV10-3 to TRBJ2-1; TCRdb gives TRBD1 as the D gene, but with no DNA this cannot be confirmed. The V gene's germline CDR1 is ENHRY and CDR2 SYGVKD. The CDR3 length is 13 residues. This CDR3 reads CAITPREQSEQFF.

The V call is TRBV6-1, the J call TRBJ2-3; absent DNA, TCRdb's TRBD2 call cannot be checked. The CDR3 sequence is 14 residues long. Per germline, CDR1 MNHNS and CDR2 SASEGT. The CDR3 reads CASRGLAFTDTQYF.

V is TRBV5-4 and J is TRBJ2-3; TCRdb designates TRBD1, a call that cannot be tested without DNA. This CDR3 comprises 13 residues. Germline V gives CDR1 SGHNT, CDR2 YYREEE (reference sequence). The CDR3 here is CASSQQGADTQYF. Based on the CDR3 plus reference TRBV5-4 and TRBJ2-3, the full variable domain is ETGVTQSPTHLIKTRGQQVTLRCSSQSGHNTVSWYQQALGQGPQFIFQYYREEENGRGNFPPRFSGLQFPNYSSELNVNALELDDSALYLCASSQQGADTQYFGPGTRLTVL.

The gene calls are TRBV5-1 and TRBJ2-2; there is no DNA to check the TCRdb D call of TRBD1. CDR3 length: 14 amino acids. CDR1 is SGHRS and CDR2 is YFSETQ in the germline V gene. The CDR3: CASSTSGGTGELFF.

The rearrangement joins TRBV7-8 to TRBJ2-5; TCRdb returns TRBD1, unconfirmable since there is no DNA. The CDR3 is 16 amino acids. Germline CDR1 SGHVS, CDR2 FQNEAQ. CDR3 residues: CASSLASGAQGETQYF.